This T cell receptor beta chain was documented in a study of cytomegalovirus exposure and HLA in healthy donors. Amplification used 60 Vbeta primers and 13 Jbeta primers. The method was immunoSEQ multiplex PCR; TCRdb's version includes in-frame clones alone and lacks a portion of them. The sample records tens of thousands of clones, about 75% being singletons. A word on this clone: Its antigen is not identified.

General observations from the study: Analysis performed later showed TCR beta chains linked to HLA being more clonally expanded than equally common others. Later analysis placed DRB1 highest and HLA-C lowest in TCR association rates, which differed by HLA locus. Sequencing likely caused a cluster of highly shared sequence variants.

In germline, CDR1 is SGHAT, CDR2 FQNNGV. J lost 7 bases, V lost 1 base, and 4 bases had no gene match. The CDR3 length is 13 residues. The specimen was PBMCs. The source of this sequence is a woman between 35 and 50 years old in good health and CMV-seropositive. The chain has TRBV11-2 and TRBJ2-7; 7 bases line up with TRBD2. The DNA for the CDR3 is TGTGCCAGCAGCTTAGGTGAAGCGGGAGAGCAGTACTTC. Its translation: CASSLGEAGEQYF.